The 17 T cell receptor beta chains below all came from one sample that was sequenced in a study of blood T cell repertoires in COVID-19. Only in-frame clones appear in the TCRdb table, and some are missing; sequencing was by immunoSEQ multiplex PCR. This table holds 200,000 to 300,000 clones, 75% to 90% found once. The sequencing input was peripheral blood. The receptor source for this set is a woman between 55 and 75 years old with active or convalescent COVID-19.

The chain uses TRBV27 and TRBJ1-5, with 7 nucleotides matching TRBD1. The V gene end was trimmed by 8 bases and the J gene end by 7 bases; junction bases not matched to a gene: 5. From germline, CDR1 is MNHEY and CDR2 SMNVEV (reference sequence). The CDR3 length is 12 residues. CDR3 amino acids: CASGYRGQPQHF. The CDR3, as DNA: TGTGCCAGCGGTTACAGGGGACAGCCCCAGCATTTT.

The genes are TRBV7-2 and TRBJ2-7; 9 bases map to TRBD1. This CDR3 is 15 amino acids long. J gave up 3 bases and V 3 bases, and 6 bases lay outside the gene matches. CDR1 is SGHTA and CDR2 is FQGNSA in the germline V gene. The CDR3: CASSFGTGIFYEQYF. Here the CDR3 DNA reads TGTGCCAGCAGCTTTGGGACAGGGATCTTCTACGAGCAGTACTTC.

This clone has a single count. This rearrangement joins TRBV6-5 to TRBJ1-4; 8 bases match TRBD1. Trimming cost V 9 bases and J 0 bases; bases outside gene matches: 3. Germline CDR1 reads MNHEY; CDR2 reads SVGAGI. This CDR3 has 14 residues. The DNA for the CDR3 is TGTGCCAGTCAGACAGGGGCAACTAATGAAAAACTGTTTTTT. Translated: CASQTGATNEKLFF.

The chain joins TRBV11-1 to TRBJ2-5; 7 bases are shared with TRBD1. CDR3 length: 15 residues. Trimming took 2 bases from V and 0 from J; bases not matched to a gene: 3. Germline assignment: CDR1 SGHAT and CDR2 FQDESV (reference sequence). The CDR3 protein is CASSLTTGYQETQYF. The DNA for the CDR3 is TGTGCCAGCAGCTTAACGACAGGGTACCAAGAGACCCAGTACTTC. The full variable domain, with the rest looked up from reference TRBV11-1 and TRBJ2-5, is EAEVAQSPRYKITEKSQAVAFWCDPISGHATLYWYRQILGQGPELLVQFQDESVVDDSQLPKDRFSAERLKGVDSTLKIQPAELGDSAMYLCASSLTTGYQETQYFGPGTRLLVL.

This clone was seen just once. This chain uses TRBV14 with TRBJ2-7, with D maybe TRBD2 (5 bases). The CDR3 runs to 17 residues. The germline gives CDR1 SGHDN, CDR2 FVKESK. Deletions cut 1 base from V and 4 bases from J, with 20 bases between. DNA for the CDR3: TGTGCCAGCAGCCAAGTACTCCGGCCAGGACGGGGTTACGAGCAGTACTTC. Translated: CASSQVLRPGRGYEQYF.

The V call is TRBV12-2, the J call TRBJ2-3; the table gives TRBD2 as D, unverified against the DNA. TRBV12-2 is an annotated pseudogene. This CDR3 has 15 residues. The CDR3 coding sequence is TGTGCAAGTCGCTTGCCCCCGGGGGGGCTTGATACGCAGTATTTT. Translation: CASRLPPGGLDTQYF.

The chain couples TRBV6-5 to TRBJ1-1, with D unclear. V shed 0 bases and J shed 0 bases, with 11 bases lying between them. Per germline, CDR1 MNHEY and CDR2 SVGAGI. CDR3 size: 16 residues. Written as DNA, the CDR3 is TGTGCCAGCAGTTACTCGGGCCACAAACTGAACACTGAAGCTTTCTTT. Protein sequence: CASSYSGHKLNTEAFF.

Here the CDR3 reads CASSFSRGTEAFF. The DNA of the CDR3 is TGTGCCAGCAGTTTTTCCCGGGGCACTGAAGCTTTCTTT. The chain combines TRBV27 with TRBJ1-1; D remains unclear. CDR3 length: 13 residues. The germline V and J ends were trimmed by 3 bases and 4 bases, with 9 bases remaining between them. Germline CDR1 is MNHEY and CDR2 is SMNVEV (reference sequence).

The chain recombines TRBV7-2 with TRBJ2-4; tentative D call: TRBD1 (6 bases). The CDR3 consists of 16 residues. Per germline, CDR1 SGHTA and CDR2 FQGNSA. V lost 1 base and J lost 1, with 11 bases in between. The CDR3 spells CASSLGQGWAKNIQYF. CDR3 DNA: TGTGCCAGCAGCTTAGGGCAGGGGTGGGCCAAAAACATTCAGTACTTC.

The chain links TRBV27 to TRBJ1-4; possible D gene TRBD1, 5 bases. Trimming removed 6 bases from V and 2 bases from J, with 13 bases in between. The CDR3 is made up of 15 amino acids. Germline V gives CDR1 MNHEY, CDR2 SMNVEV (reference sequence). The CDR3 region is CASSKGVGTNEKLFF. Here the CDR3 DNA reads TGTGCCAGCAGCAAAGGGGTAGGGACTAATGAAAAACTGTTTTTT.

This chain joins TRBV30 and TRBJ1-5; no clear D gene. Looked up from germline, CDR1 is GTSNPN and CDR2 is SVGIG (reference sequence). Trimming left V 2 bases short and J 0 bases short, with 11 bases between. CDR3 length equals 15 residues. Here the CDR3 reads CAWSRKQNSNQPQHF. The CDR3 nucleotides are TGTGCCTGGAGTAGAAAACAAAATAGCAATCAGCCCCAGCATTTT.

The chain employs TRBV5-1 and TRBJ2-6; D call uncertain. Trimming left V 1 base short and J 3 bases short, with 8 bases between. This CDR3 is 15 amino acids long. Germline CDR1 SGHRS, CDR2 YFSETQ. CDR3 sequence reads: CASSLRTLGANVLTF. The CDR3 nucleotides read TGCGCCAGCAGCTTGAGAACTCTTGGGGCCAACGTCCTGACTTTC.

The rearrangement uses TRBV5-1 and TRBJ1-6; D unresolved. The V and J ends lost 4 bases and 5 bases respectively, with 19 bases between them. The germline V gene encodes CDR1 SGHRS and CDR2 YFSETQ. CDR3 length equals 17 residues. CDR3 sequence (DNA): TGCGCCAGCAGCAACTTACCGACTGGACTAAATAATTCACCCCTCCACTTT. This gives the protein CASSNLPTGLNNSPLHF.

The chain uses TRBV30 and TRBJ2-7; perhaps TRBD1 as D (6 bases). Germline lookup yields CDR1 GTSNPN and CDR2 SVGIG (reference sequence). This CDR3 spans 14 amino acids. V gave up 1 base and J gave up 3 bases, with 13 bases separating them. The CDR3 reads CAWSGTTGHYEQYF. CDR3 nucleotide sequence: TGTGCCTGGAGTGGTACAACGGGACACTACGAGCAGTACTTC. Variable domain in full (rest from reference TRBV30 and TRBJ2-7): SQTIHQWPATLVQPVGSPLSLECTVEGTSNPNLYWYRQAAGRGLQLLFYSVGIGQISSEVPQNLSASRPQDRQFILSSKKLLLSDSGFYLCAWSGTTGHYEQYFGPGTRLTVT.

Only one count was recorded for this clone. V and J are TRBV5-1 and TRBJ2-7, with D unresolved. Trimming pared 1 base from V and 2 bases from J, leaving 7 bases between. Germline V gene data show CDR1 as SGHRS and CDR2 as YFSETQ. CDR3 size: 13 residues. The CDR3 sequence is CASSLRVAYEQYF. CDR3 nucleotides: TGCGCCAGCAGCTTGCGGGTAGCCTACGAGCAGTACTTC.

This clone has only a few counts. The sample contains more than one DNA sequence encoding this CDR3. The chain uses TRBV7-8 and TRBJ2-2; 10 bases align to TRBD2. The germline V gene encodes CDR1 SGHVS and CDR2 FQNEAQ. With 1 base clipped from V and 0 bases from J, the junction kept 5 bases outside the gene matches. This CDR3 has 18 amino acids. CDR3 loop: CASSLVASGGPNTGELFF. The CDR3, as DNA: TGTGCCAGCAGCTTAGTGGCTAGCGGGGGCCCGAACACCGGGGAGCTGTTTTTT.

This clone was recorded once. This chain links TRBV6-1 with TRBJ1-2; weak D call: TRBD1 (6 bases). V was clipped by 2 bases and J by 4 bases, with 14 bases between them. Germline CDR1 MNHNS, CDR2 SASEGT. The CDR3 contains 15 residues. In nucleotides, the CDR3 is TGTGCCAGCAGTGAATTAAGGGCAGGGGTCTATGGCTACACCTTC. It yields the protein CASSELRAGVYGYTF.